Listed here are 18 T cell receptor beta chains from one sample, sequenced in a study of blood T cell repertoires in COVID-19. Assay: immunoSEQ multiplex PCR; the TCRdb copy retains only in-frame clones and omits some. The sample has hundreds of thousands of clones, 70% to 90% seen once. Sequenced input: peripheral blood. The receptor source for this set is a human donor in a cohort sampled during active COVID-19.

The chain links TRBV20-1 to TRBJ2-3, with D tentatively TRBD1 (5 bases). Germline CDR1 and CDR2: DFQATT and SNEGSKA (reference sequence). V was trimmed by 3 bases and J by 3 bases, leaving 22 bases between them. The CDR3 runs to 17 residues. CDR3: CSASGVGHSRGTDTQYF. DNA of the CDR3: TGCAGTGCTAGTGGAGTCGGACATTCGAGAGGTACAGATACGCAGTATTTT.

V gene TRBV4-1 combines with J gene TRBJ2-7; D might be TRBD1 (6 bases). Between the trimmed V and J ends, which lost 4 bases and 9 bases, there was a span of 16 bases. The CDR3 has 13 amino acids. From germline, CDR1 is MGHRA and CDR2 YSYEKL. The CDR3 spells CASSRQAPWGQYF. The CDR3 bases are TGCGCCAGCAGCCGACAGGCCCCCTGGGGGCAGTACTTC.

The rearrangement joins TRBV5-4 to TRBJ2-7; 13 positions match TRBD2. J lost 4 bases, V lost 4 bases, and 5 bases had no gene match. The CDR3 covers 15 residues. Germline CDR1 SGHNT, CDR2 YYREEE (reference sequence). CDR3 in amino acids: CASSDGTSGVYEQYF. CDR3 nucleotide sequence: TGTGCCAGCAGCGACGGGACTAGCGGGGTTTACGAGCAGTACTTC.

The V and J genes are TRBV7-9 and TRBJ2-7, with a tentative D call TRBD1 (5 bases). Germline CDR1 and CDR2: SEHNR and FQNEAQ (reference sequence). V was pared by 1 base and J by 3 bases, with 13 bases between. This CDR3 is built from 15 residues. CDR3 protein: CASSLEGQNIYEQYF. The CDR3 nucleotides read TGTGCCAGCAGCTTAGAGGGGCAGAACATCTACGAGCAGTACTTC.

The chain has TRBV4-2 and TRBJ2-1; D gene ambiguous. The ends were cut back, 0 bases at V and 6 bases at J, with 3 bases in the middle. The V gene's germline CDR1 is LGHNA and CDR2 YNFKEQ. This CDR3 comprises 12 residues. The DNA of the CDR3 is TGTGCCAGCAGCCAAGATAGCAATGAGCAGTTCTTC. It is translated as CASSQDSNEQFF.

The table lists this clone with a few counts. Distinct nucleotide sequences in the sample also encode this CDR3. This chain joins TRBV2 and TRBJ2-7; no clear D gene. V lost 6 bases to trimming and J lost 3 bases, with 9 bases between them. This CDR3 has 12 amino acids. Looked up from germline, CDR1 is SNHLY and CDR2 is FYNNEI. The CDR3 region has the DNA TGTGCCAGCAGGGCAGGTGGCTACGAGCAGTACTTC. Residues: CASRAGGYEQYF.

The rearrangement links TRBV29-1 to TRBJ1-1, with 11 positions matching TRBD1. The CDR3 consists of 13 residues. V shed 7 bases and J 1 base; nucleotides not matched to a gene: 2. Germline lookup yields CDR1 SQVTM and CDR2 ANQGSEA. The CDR3 DNA reads as TGCAGCGCCGGGACAGGGGGGAACACTGAAGCTTTCTTT. Residues: CSAGTGGNTEAFF.

In DNA form, the CDR3 reads TGTGCCAGCAGTTTAAAGGAGAATGGCTACACCTTC. Translating gives CASSLKENGYTF. This chain connects TRBV12-3 or TRBV12-4 to TRBJ1-2; unclear D gene. The CDR3 consists of 12 residues. The V and J ends lost 2 bases and 6 bases respectively, with 7 bases between them.

This clone was found once. The rearrangement links TRBV7-8 to TRBJ1-5, with D unclear. This CDR3 region has 13 residues. The V gene lost 6 bases and the J gene lost 5 bases, with 11 bases spanning the gap. Germline CDR1 reads SGHVS; CDR2 reads FQNEAQ. The CDR3, as DNA: TGTGCCAGCAGTATTATGGGAGATCAGCCCCAGCATTTT. Its translation is CASSIMGDQPQHF.

V is TRBV3-1 (or the pseudogene TRBV3-2) and J is TRBJ1-5; D call uncertain. Trimming stripped 5 bases from V and 1 base from J, with 18 bases between. In germline, CDR1 is LGHDT, CDR2 YNNKEL (reference sequence). This CDR3 has 17 residues. The CDR3 protein is CASSRGEGSYSNQPQHF. The CDR3 DNA follows: TGTGCCAGCAGCAGAGGCGAAGGTTCATACAGCAATCAGCCCCAGCATTTT.

The gene calls are TRBV11-2 and TRBJ2-3; D gene uncertain. V lost 3 bases, J lost 6 bases, and 10 bases lay in between. This CDR3 spans 13 amino acids. From germline, CDR1 is SGHAT and CDR2 FQNNGV. CDR3 loop: CASSFTAADTQYF. DNA of the CDR3: TGTGCCAGCAGCTTTACTGCGGCGGATACGCAGTATTTT.

The gene calls are TRBV5-4 and TRBJ1-1; D is possibly TRBD1 (5 bases). The germline gives CDR1 SGHNT, CDR2 YYREEE (reference sequence). V lost 7 bases and J 1 base, leaving 11 bases between the germline ends. The length of the CDR3 is 13 residues. CDR3 protein: CASGRGENTEAFF. Written as DNA, the CDR3 is TGTGCCAGCGGAAGGGGTGAGAACACTGAAGCTTTCTTT.

The V call is TRBV5-1, the J call TRBJ1-2; maybe TRBD1 (6 bases). V shed 3 bases and J shed 8 bases, with 14 bases lying between them. CDR1 and CDR2 from the germline V gene are SGHRS and YFSETQ. There are 13 residues in the CDR3. CDR3 sequence: CASSSTGNRGYTF. The CDR3 coding sequence is TGCGCCAGCAGCTCCACAGGGAATAGGGGCTACACCTTC. The whole variable domain, remainder taken from reference TRBV5-1 and TRBJ1-2, is KAGVTQTPRYLIKTRGQQVTLSCSPISGHRSVSWYQQTPGQGLQFLFEYFSETQRNKGNFPGRFSGRQFSNSRSEMNVSTLELGDSALYLCASSSTGNRGYTFGSGTRLTVV.

The CDR3 loop is CASSPGQGKTYEQYF. In nucleotides, the CDR3 is TGCGCCAGCAGTCCCGGACAGGGAAAAACCTACGAGCAGTACTTC. The chain is built from TRBV10-1 and TRBJ2-7; 8 nucleotides align to TRBD1. The V gene's germline CDR1 is WNHNN and CDR2 SYGVQD (reference sequence). This CDR3 is 15 amino acids long. Trimming removed 5 bases from V and 2 bases from J; junction bases left unmatched: 8.

The rearrangement links TRBV6-5 to TRBJ1-1; 8 bases align to TRBD1. V shed 7 bases, J shed 11 bases, and the junction held 12 bases outside the gene matches. In germline, CDR1 is MNHEY, CDR2 SVGAGI. This CDR3 contains 13 residues. The CDR3 DNA reads TGTGCCAGCAAGGACAGGGAATCTTTTGCGGCTTTCTTT. This gives the protein CASKDRESFAAFF.

This sequence joins TRBV5-1 and TRBJ2-1; 10 bases align to TRBD2. Trimming took 4 bases from V and 7 from J; bases not matched to a gene: 8. Germline V CDR1 and CDR2: SGHRS, YFSETQ. This CDR3 comprises 15 residues. The CDR3 region is CASSQKLAGANEQFF. CDR3 bases: TGCGCCAGCAGCCAAAAGCTAGCGGGGGCGAATGAGCAGTTCTTC.

The V gene is TRBV5-6, the J gene TRBJ1-6; TRBD1 is a possible D gene (6 bases). The CDR3 spans 17 residues. Germline CDR1 SGHDT, CDR2 YYEEEE. V was shortened by 4 bases and J by 0 bases, with 14 bases between the two germline ends. The CDR3, as DNA: TGTGCCAGCAGCGGAACGACAGGCAGCTCCTATAATTCACCCCTCCACTTT. The encoded protein is CASSGTTGSSYNSPLHF. The complete variable domain, with remaining parts taken from reference TRBV5-6 and TRBJ1-6, reads DAGVTQSPTHLIKTRGQQVTLRCSPKSGHDTVSWYQQALGQGPQFIFQYYEEEERQRGNFPDRFSGHQFPNYSSELNVNALLLGDSALYLCASSGTTGSSYNSPLHFGNGTRLTVT.

CDR3 nucleotide sequence: TGCGCCAGCATGGGTCTATACAGGGGCCGCACTGAAGCTTTCTTT. Translation: CASMGLYRGRTEAFF. V is TRBV10-2 and J is TRBJ1-1; 7 bases are shared with TRBD1. V lost 7 bases and J lost 4; bases outside the gene matches: 12. The CDR3 is made up of 15 amino acids. Germline-derived CDR1 and CDR2 are WSHSY and SAAADI.